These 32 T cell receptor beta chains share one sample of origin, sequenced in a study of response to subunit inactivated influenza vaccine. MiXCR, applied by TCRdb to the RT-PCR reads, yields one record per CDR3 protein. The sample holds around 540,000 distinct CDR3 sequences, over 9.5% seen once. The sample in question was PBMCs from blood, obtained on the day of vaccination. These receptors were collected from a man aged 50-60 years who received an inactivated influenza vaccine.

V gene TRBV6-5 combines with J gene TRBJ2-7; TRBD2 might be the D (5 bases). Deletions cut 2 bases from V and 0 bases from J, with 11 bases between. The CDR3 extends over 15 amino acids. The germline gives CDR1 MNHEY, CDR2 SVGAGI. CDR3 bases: TGTGCCAGCAGTTACGGGCTAGCTAGCTCCTACGAGCAGTACTTC. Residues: CASSYGLASSYEQYF.

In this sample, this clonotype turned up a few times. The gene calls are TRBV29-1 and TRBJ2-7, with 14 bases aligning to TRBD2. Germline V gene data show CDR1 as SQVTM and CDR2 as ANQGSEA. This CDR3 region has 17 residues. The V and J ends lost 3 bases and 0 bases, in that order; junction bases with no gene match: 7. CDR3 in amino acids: CSVDYGLAGGSSYEQYF. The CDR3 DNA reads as TGCAGCGTTGACTACGGACTAGCGGGGGGAAGCTCCTACGAGCAGTACTTC.

In DNA, the CDR3 is TGCAGTGCTAGGAACCCGGGACTAGCGGGAGGTGAGCAGTTCTTC. This gives the protein CSARNPGLAGGEQFF. This chain connects TRBV20-1 to TRBJ2-1, with 15 bases aligning to TRBD2. The V gene's germline CDR1 is DFQATT and CDR2 SNEGSKA (reference sequence). This CDR3 region has 15 residues. Losses at the gene ends were 3 bases for V and 9 bases for J; bases not matched to a gene: 6.

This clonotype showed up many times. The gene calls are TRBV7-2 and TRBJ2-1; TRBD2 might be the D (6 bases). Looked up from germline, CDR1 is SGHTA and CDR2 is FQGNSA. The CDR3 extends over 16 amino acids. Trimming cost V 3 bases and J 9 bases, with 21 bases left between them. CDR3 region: CASSFNGRRAGSEQFF. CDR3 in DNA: TGTGCCAGCAGCTTTAACGGGAGAAGGGCTGGGAGTGAGCAGTTCTTC.

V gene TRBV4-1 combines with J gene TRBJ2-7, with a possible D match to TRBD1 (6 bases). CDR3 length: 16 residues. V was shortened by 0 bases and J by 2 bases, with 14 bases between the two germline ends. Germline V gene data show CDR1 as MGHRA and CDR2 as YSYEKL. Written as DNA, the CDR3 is TGCGCCAGCAGCCAAGATTACCCAGGGGCCCCCTACGAGCAGTACTTC. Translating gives CASSQDYPGAPYEQYF.

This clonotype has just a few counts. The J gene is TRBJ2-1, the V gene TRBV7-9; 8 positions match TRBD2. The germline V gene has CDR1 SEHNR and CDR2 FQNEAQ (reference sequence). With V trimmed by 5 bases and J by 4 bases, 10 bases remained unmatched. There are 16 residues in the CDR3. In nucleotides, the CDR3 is TGTGCCAGCAGCCCGACTCCAAGCGGGGGTTACAATGAGCAGTTCTTC. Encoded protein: CASSPTPSGGYNEQFF.

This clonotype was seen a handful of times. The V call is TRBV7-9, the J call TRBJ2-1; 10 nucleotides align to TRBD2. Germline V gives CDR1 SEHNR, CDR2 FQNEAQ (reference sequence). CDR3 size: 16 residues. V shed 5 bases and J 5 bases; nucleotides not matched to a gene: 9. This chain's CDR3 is CASSHRLAGFNNEQFF. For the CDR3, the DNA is TGTGCCAGCAGCCATAGACTAGCGGGCTTTAACAATGAGCAGTTCTTC. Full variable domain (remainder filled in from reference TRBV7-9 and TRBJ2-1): DTGVSQNPRHKITKRGQNVTFRCDPISEHNRLYWYRQTLGQGPEFLTYFQNEAQLEKSRLLSDRFSAERPKGSFSTLEIQRTEQGDSAMYLCASSHRLAGFNNEQFFGPGTRLTVL.

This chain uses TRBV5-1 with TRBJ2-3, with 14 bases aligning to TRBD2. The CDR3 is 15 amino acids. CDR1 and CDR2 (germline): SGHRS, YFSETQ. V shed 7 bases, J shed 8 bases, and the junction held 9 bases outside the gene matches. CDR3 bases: TGCGCCAGCGGCAGTGGGACTAGCGGGGGTGGTACGCAGTATTTT. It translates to CASGSGTSGGGTQYF.

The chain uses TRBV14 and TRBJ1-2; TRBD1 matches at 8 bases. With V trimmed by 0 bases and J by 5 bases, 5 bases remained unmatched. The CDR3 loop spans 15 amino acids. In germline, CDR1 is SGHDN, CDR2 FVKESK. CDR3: CASSQDVGQGYGYTF. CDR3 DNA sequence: TGTGCCAGCAGCCAAGACGTAGGACAGGGTTATGGCTACACCTTC.

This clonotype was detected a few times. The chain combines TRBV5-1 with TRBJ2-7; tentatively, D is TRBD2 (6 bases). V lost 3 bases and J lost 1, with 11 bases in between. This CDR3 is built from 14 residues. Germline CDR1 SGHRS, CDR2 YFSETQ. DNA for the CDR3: TGCGCCAGCAGCTCACTAGCTGGGTCCTACGAGCAGTACTTC. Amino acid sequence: CASSSLAGSYEQYF.

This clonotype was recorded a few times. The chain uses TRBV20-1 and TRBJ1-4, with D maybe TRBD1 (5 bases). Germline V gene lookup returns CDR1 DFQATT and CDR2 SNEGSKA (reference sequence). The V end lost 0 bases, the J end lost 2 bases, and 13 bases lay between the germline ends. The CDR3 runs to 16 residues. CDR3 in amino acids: CSARDARKGTNEKLFF. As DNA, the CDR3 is TGCAGTGCTAGAGATGCCCGAAAGGGGACTAATGAAAAACTGTTTTTT.

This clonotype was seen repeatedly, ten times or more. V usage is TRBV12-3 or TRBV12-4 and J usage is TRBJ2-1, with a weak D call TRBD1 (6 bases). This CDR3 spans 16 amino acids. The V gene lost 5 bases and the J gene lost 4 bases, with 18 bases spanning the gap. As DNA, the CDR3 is TGTGCCAGCAGTCGACCCCGGACAGTTCTTTACAATGAGCAGTTCTTC. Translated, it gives CASSRPRTVLYNEQFF.

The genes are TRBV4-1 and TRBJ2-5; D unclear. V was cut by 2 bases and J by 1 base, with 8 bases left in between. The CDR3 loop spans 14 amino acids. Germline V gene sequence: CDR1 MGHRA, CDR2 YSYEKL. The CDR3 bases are TGCGCCAGCAGCCAATTCATGACCCAAGAGACCCAGTACTTC. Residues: CASSQFMTQETQYF.

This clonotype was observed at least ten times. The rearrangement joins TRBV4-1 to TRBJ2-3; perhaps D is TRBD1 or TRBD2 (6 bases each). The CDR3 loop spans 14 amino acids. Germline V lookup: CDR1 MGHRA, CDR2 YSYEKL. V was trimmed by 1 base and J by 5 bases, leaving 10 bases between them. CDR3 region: CASSQVGGVDTQYF. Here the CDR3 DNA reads TGCGCCAGCAGCCAAGTGGGGGGCGTAGATACGCAGTATTTT.

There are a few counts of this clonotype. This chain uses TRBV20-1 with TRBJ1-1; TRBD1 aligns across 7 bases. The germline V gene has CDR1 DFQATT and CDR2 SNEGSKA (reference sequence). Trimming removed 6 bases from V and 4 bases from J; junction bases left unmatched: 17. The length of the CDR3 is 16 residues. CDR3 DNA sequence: TGCAGTGCCACCTCAAGGGGGAGGGGGCCGGGCACTGAAGCTTTCTTT. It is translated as CSATSRGRGPGTEAFF.

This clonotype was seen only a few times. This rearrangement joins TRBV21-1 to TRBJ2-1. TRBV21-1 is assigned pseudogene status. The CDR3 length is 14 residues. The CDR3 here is CASSKSKGINEQFF. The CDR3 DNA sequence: TGTGCCAGCAGCAAAAGTAAGGGAATCAATGAGCAGTTCTTC.

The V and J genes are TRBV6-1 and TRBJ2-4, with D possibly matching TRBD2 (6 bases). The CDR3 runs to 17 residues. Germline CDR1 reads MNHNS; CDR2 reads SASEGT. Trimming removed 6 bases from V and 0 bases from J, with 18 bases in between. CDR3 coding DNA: TGTGCCAGCAGCGTCTCAGGTGGGGGACTAGCCAAAAACATTCAGTACTTC. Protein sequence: CASSVSGGGLAKNIQYF.

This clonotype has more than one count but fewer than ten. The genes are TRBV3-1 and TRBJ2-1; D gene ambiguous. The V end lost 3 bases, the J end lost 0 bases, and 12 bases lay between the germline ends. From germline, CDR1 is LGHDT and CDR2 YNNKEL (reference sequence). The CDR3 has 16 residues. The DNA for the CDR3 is TGTGCCAGCAGCCAGGGCCCCGCCAGCTCCTACAATGAGCAGTTCTTC. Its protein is CASSQGPASSYNEQFF.

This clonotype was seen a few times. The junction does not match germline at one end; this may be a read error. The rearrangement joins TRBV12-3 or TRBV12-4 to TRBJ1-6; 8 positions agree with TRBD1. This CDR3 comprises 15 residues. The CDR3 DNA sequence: TGTGCCAGCAGTTCGGGGGGGACAGGATCTTCATCCCTCCACTTT. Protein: CASSSGGTGSSSLHF.

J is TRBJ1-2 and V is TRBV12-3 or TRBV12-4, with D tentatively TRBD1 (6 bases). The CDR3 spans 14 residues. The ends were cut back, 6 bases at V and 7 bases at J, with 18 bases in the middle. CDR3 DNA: TGTGCCAGCAGCCAAATGCAGGGGTCGGTTGGCTACACCTTC. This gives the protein CASSQMQGSVGYTF.

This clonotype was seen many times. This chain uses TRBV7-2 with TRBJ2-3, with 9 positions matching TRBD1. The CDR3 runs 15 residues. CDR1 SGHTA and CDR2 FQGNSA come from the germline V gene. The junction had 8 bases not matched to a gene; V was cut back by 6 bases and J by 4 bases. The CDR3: CASRPDRGWADTQYF. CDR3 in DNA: TGTGCCAGCAGACCGGACAGGGGCTGGGCAGATACGCAGTATTTT.

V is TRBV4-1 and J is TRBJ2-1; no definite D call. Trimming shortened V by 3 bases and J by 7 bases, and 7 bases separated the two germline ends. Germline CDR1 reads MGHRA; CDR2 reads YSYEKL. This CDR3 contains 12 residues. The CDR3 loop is CASSHLTNEQFF. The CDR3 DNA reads TGCGCCAGCAGCCACTTGACTAATGAGCAGTTCTTC.

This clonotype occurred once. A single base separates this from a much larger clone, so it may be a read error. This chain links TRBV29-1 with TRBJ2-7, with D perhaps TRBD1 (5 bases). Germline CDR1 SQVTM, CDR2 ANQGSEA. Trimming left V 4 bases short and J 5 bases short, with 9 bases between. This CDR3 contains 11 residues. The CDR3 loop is CSVGTTDEQYF. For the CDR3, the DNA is TGCAGCGTTGGGACAACGGACGAGCAGTACTTC.

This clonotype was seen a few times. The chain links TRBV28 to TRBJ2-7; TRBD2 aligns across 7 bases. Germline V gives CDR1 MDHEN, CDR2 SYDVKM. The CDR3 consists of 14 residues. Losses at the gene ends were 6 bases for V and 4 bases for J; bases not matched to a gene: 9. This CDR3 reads CASRGVGRVYEQYF. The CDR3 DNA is TGTGCCAGCAGGGGTGTGGGGAGGGTTTACGAGCAGTACTTC.

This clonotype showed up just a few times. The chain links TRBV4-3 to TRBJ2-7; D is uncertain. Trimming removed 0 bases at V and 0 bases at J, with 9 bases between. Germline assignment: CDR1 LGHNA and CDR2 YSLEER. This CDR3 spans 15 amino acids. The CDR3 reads CASSQESGVSYEQYF. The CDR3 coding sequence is TGCGCCAGCAGCCAAGAATCTGGAGTCTCCTACGAGCAGTACTTC.

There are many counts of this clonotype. The CDR3 protein is CASSRQLTDTQYF. The CDR3 DNA reads TGTGCCAGCTCCCGACAGCTCACAGATACGCAGTATTTT. The chain joins TRBV18 to TRBJ2-3; D may be TRBD1 (5 bases). Germline V gene sequence: CDR1 KGHSH, CDR2 LQKENI. CDR3 length: 13 amino acids. V lost 6 bases and J 2 bases, leaving 9 bases between the germline ends.

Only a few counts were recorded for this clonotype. CDR3 in DNA: TGTGCCAGCAGCTTAGTGGGACTAGCGGCCACCTACGAGCAGTACTTC. This translates into CASSLVGLAATYEQYF. This chain uses TRBV7-2 with TRBJ2-7; 11 nucleotides agree with TRBD2. There are 16 residues in the CDR3. Trimming removed 1 base from V and 2 bases from J; junction bases left unmatched: 4. Germline V gene data show CDR1 as SGHTA and CDR2 as FQGNSA.

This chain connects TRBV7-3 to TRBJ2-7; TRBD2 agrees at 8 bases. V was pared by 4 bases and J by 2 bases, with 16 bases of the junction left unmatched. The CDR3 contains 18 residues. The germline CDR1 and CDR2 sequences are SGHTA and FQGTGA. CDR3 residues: CASSSPRGERGRAYEQYF. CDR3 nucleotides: TGTGCCAGCAGCTCCCCCCGGGGGGAGCGGGGGAGGGCCTACGAGCAGTACTTC.

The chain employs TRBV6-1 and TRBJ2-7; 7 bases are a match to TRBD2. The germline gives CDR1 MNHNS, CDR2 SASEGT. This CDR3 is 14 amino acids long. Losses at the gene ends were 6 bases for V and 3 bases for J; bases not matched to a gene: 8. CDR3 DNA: TGTGCCAGCAGCCCGCTAGCGGCAGACTACGAGCAGTACTTC. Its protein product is CASSPLAADYEQYF.

This chain's CDR3 is CASSLVGASGGYLTSTDTQYF. Here the CDR3 DNA reads TGTGCCAGCAGCTTGGTCGGGGCTAGCGGGGGGTACCTTACTAGCACAGATACGCAGTATTTT. This sequence joins TRBV5-4 and TRBJ2-3; 11 bases fit TRBD2. Germline CDR1 reads SGHNT; CDR2 reads YYREEE (reference sequence). With V trimmed by 0 bases and J by 0 bases, 15 bases remained unmatched. CDR3 length: 21 amino acids.

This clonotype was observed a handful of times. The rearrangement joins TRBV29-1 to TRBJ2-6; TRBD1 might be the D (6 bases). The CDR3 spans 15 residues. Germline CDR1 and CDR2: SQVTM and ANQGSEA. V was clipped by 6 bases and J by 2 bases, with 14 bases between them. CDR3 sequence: CSVAQWDTGANVLTF. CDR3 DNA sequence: TGCAGCGTCGCCCAATGGGACACTGGGGCCAACGTCCTGACTTTC.

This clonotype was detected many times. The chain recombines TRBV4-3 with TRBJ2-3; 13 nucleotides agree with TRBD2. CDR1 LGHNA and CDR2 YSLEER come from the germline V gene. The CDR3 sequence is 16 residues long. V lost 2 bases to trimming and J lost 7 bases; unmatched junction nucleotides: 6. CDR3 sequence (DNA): TGCGCCAGCAGCCAATCCGCGACTAGCGGGAGGAATACGCAGTATTTT. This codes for CASSQSATSGRNTQYF.